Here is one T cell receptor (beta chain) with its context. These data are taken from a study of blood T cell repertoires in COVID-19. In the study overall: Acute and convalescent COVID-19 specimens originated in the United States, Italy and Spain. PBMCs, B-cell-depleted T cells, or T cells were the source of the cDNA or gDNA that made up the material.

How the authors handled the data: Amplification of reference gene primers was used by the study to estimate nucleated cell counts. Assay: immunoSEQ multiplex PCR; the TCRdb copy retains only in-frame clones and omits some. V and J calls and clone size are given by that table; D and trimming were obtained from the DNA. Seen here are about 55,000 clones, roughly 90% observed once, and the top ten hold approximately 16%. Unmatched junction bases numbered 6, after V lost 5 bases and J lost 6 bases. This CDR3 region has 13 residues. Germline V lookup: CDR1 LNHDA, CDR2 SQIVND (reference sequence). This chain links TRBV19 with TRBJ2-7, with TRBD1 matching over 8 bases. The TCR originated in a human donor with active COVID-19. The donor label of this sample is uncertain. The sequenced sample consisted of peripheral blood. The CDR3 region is CASSPDRASEQYF. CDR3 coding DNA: TGTGCCAGTAGTCCGGACAGGGCGAGCGAGCAGTACTTC.